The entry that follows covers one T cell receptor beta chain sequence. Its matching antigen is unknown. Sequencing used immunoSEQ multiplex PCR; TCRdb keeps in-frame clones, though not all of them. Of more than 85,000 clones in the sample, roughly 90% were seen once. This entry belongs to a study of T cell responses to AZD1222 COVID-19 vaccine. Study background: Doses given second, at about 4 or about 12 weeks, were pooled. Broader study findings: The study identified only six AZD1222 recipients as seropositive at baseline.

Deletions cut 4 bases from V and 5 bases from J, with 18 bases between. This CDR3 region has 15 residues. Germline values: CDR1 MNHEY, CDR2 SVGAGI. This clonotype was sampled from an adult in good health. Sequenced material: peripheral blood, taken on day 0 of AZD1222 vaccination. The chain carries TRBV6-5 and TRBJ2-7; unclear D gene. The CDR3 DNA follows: TGTGCCAGCAGTTTTGACACCCCTAAGTGGAACGAGCAGTACTTC. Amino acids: CASSFDTPKWNEQYF.